This T cell receptor beta chain is from a study of response to subunit inactivated influenza vaccine. TCRdb re-derived calls from the RT-PCR reads in MiXCR, one entry per CDR3 protein. The sample gives around 540,000 distinct CDR3 sequences, about 11% of which show up once; roughly 10% is in the top ten. Details on this clonotype: Its antigen is unidentified.

Study-level results: Authors proposed each seasonal influenza vaccination draws in few new T cells.

The TCR comes from a man over 45 who received an inactivated influenza vaccine. Sequenced here: PBMCs from blood, sampled on the day of vaccination.

Written as DNA, the CDR3 is TGTGCCTGGAATCGCGTCAATGAGCAGTTCTTC. Protein sequence: CAWNRVNEQFF. The chain joins TRBV30 to TRBJ2-1; D is uncertain. The germline gives CDR1 GTSNPN, CDR2 SVGIG (reference sequence). Trimming removed 4 bases from V and 6 bases from J, with 7 bases in between. The CDR3 has 11 amino acids.